This T cell receptor (beta chain) was recorded in a study of blood T cell repertoires in COVID-19. Study at large: Sites across the United States, Italy and Spain contributed samples from acute and convalescent COVID-19. PBMCs, B-cell-depleted T cells, or T cells provided the cDNA or gDNA that made up the material.

This CDR3 contains 12 residues. In germline, CDR1 is LGHNA, CDR2 YNFKEQ. The V and J ends lost 1 base and 5 bases respectively, with 4 bases between them. Data came from immunoSEQ multiplex PCR; TCRdb stores just in-frame clones and leaves some out. Found here are 80,000 to 90,000 clones, around 82% of them singletons; the top ten hold 1.2%. The clonotype originates from a woman older than 75 with acute or convalescent COVID-19. Sequenced material: peripheral blood. The rearrangement uses TRBV4-2 and TRBJ2-3, with no clear D. The DNA for the CDR3 is TGTGCCAGCAGCCAAGCGGGAGATACGCAGTATTTT. As protein: CASSQAGDTQYF.